This paragraph covers one T cell receptor beta chain sequence. The sample belongs to a study of blood T cell repertoires in COVID-19. The length of the CDR3 is 14 residues. Assay used: immunoSEQ multiplex PCR; TCRdb lists only in-frame clones, some missing. The sample lists 45,000 or so clones, around 80% occurring once. The genes are TRBV21-1 and TRBJ2-7; the D segment call TRBD1 is taken from the table without a DNA check. TRBV21-1 is labeled a pseudogene. The receptor's source is a human donor in a cohort sampled during active COVID-19. Sequencing input: peripheral blood. CDR3 DNA sequence: TGTGCCAGCAGCAAGAGGACAGGGGTGGACGAGCAGTACTTC. Amino acids: CASSKRTGVDEQYF.